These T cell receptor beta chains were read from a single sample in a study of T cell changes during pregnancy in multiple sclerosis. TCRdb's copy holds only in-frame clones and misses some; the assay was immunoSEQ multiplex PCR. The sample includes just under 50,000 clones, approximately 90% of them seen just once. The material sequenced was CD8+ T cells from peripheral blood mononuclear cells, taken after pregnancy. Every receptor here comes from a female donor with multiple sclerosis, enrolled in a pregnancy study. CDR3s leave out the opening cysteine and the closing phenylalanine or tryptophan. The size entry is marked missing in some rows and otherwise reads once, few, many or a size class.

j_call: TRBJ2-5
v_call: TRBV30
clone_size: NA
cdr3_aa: AWKTLAGGPRLETQY

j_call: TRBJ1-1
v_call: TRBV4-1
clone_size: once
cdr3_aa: ASSQDRFPPAEAF

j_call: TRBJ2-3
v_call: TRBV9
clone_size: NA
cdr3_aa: ASSTKGGEDTQY

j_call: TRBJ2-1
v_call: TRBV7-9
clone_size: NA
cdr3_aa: ASQGNEQF

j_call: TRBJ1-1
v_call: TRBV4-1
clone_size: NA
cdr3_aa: ASTPRDRGRTEAF

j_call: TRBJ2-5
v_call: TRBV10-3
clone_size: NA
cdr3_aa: AISESKKTQY

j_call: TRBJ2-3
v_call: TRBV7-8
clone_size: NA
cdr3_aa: ASSLTGAETDTQY

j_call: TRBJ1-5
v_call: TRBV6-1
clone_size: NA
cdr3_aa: ASSEHGTGSFNQPQH

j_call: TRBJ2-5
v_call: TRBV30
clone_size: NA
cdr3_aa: AGGGDGQGVETQY

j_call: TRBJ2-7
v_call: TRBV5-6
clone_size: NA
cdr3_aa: ASSLGLGGEQY

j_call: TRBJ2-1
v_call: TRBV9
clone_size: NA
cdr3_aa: ASSVRDRVVDEQF

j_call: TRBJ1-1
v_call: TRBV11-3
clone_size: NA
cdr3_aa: ASSLGGGLNTEAF

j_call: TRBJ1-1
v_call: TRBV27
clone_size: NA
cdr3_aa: ASSFGQGGTEAF

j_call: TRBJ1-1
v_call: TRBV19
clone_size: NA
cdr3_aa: ASSNPREEMNTEAF

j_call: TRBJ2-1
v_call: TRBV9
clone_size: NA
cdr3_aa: ASSGVSGGAYNEQF

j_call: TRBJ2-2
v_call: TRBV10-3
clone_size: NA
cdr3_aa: AISQGTAYTGELF

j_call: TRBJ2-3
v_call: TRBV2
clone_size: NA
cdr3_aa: ASSELGTSGGTDTQY

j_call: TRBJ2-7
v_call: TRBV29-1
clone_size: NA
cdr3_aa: SVAGTHSYEQY

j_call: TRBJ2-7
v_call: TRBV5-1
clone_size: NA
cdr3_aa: ASSLGATREVSYEQY

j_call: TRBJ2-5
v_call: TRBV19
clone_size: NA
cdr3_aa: ASSTAGAYQETQY

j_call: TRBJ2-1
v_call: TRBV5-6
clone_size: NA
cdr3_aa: ASSFGTGGWNEQF

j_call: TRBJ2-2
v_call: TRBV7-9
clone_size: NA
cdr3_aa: ASSVGQGNTGELF

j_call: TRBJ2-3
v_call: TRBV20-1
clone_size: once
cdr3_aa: SAPSSDTQY

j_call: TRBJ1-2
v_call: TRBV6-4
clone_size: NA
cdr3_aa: ASRADSDYGYT

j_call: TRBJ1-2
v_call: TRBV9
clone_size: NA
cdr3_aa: ASSTGGGSSDNYGYT

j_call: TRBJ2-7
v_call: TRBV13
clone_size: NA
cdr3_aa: ASSPTGQKNEQY

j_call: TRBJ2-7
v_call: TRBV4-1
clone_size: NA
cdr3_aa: ASSQDKTSPYEQY

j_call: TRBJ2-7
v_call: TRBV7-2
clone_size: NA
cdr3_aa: ASSRGFSYEQY

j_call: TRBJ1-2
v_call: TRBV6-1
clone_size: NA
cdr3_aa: ASSVRYPRGGYT

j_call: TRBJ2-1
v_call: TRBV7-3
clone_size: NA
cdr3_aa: ASSLDPTSGYNEQF

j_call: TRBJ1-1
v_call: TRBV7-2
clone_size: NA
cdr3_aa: ASSFYGGTEAF

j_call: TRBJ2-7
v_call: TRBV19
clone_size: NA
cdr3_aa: ASSWDSTYEQY

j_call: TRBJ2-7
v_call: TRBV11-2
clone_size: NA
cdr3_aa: ASSLGTGVYEQY

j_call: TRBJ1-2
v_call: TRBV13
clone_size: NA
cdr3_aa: ASSSQTESKNGYT

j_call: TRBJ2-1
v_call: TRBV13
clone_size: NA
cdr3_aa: ASSLGSSGQAEQF

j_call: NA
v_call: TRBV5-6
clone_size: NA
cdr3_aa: ASSIGDSYEQY

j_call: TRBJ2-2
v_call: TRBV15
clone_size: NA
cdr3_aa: ATTAGAGGELF